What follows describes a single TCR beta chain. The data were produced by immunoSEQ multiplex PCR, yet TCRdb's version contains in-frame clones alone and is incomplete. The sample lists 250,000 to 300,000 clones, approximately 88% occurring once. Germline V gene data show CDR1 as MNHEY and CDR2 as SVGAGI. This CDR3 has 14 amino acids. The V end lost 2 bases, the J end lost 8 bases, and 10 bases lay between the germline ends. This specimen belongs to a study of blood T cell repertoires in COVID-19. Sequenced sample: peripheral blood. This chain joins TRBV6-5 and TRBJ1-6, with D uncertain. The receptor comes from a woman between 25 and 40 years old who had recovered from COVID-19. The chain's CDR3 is CASSYGGQDSPLHF. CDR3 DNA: TGTGCCAGCAGTTACGGCGGGCAGGATTCACCCCTCCACTTT.